Detailed here is one T cell receptor (beta chain). Its antigen is currently unknown. V was clipped by 6 bases and J by 0 bases, with 15 bases between them. Germline V lookup: CDR1 SGHDT, CDR2 YYEEEE. The CDR3 sequence is 15 residues long. This table comes from immunoSEQ multiplex PCR, and its TCRdb copy is limited to in-frame clones, with some not included. The sample has around 20,000 clones, just under 75% seen once. The source of the sample is a study of OX40 agonist ivuxolimab in advanced cancers. Turning to the study itself: Three patients got partial responses; one had hepatocellular carcinoma and two had cutaneous melanoma. General study results and limits: Specificity for antigen went undetermined in the expanded peripheral T cells.

Sequenced material: CD4+ or CD8+ T cells sorted from blood, taken in a trial of the OX40 agonist ivuxolimab. This clonotype originated in an adult with an advanced solid tumor such as melanoma, head and neck, liver or kidney cancer. V is TRBV5-6 and J is TRBJ1-2; D is undetermined. DNA of the CDR3: TGTGCCAGCAATAAGGCGGTAGAAGCTAACTATGGCTACACCTTC. This encodes CASNKAVEANYGYTF.